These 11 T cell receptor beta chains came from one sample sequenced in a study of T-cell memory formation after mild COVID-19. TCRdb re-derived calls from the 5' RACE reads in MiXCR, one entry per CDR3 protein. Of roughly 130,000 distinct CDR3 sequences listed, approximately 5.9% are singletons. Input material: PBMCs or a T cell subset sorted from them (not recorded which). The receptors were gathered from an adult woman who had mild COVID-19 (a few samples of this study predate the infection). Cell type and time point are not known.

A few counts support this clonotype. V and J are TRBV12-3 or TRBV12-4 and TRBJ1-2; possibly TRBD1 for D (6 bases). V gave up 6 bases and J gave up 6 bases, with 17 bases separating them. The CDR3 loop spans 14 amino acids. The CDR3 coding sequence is TGTGCCAGCAGGCACCTGCGAGACAGGAATGGCTACACCTTC. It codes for CASRHLRDRNGYTF.

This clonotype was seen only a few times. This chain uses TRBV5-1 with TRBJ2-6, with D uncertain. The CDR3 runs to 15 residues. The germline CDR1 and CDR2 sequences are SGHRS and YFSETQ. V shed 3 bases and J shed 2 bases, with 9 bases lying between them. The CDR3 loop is CASSWRPPGANVLTF. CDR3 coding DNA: TGCGCCAGCAGCTGGCGACCTCCTGGGGCCAACGTCCTGACTTTC.

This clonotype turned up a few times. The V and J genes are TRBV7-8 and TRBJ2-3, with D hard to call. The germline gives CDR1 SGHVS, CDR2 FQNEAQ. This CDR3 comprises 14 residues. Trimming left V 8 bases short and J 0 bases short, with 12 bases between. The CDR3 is CASGRIDSTDTQYF. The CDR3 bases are TGTGCCAGCGGCCGTATCGATAGCACAGATACGCAGTATTTT. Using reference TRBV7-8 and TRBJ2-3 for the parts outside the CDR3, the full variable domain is GAGVSQSPRYKVAKRGQDVALRCDPISGHVSLFWYQQALGQGPEFLTYFQNEAQLDKSGLPSDRFFAERPEGSVSTLKIQRTQQEDSAVYLCASGRIDSTDTQYFGPGTRLTVL.

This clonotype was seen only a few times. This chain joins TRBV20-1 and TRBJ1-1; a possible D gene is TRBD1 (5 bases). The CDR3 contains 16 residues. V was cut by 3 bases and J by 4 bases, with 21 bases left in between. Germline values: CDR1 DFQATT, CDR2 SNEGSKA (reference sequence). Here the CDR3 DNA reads TGCAGTGCTAGCGCCCCGTGGGGGGGGTTAGTCACTGAAGCTTTCTTT. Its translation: CSASAPWGGLVTEAFF.

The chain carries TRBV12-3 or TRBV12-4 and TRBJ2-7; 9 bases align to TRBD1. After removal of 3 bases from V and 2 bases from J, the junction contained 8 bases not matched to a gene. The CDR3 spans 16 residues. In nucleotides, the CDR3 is TGTGCCAGCAGTTTTTCCCCGGGACAGGGTGCCTACGAGCAGTACTTC. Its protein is CASSFSPGQGAYEQYF.

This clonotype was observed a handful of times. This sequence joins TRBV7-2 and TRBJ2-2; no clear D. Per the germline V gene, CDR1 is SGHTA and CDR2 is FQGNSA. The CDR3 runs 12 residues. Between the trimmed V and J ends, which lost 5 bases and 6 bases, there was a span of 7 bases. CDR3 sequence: CASSPQAGELFF. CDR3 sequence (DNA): TGTGCCAGCAGCCCCCAGGCCGGGGAGCTGTTTTTT. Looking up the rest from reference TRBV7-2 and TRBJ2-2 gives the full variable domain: GAGVSQSPSNKVTEKGKDVELRCDPISGHTALYWYRQSLGQGLEFLIYFQGNSAPDKSGLPSDRFSAERTGGSVSTLTIQRTQQEDSAVYLCASSPQAGELFFGEGSRLTVL.

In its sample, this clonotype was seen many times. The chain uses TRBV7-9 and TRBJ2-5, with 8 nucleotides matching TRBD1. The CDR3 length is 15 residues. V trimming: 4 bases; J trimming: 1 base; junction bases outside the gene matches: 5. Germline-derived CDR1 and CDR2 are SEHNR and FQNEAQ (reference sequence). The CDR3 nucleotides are TGTGCCAGCAGCTCCTGGGACAGGAGCCAAGAGACCCAGTACTTC. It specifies CASSSWDRSQETQYF.

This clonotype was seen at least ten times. The CDR3: CASSSRAGRYEQYF. In DNA, the CDR3 is TGTGCCAGCAGCTCGCGAGCGGGGCGATACGAGCAGTACTTC. The chain couples TRBV7-2 to TRBJ2-7; 7 nucleotides agree with TRBD2. Germline V gives CDR1 SGHTA, CDR2 FQGNSA. The CDR3 is 14 amino acids. V lost 4 bases, J lost 4 bases, and 7 bases stayed unmatched.

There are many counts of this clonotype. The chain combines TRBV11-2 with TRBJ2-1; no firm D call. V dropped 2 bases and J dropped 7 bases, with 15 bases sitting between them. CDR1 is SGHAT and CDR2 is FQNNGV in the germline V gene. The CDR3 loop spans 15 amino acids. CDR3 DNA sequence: TGTGCCAGCAGCTTACTCCGGTCCCTGGGAAATGAGCAGTTCTTC. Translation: CASSLLRSLGNEQFF.

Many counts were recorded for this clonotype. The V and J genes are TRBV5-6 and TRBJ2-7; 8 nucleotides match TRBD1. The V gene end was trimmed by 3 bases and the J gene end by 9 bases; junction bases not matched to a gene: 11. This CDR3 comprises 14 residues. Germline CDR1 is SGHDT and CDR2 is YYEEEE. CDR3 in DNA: TGTGCCAGCAGCTCGGGACAGGTCCTCTCGCGGCAGTACTTC. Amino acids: CASSSGQVLSRQYF.

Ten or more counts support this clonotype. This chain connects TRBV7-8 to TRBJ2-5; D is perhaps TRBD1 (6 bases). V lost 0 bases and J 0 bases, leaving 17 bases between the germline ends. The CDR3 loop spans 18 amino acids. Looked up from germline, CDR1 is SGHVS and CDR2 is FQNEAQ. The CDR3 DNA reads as TGTGCCAGCAGCTTAGCCCGACCGTATCGGACAGACCAAGAGACCCAGTACTTC. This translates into CASSLARPYRTDQETQYF. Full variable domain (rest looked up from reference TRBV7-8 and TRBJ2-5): GAGVSQSPRYKVAKRGQDVALRCDPISGHVSLFWYQQALGQGPEFLTYFQNEAQLDKSGLPSDRFFAERPEGSVSTLKIQRTQQEDSAVYLCASSLARPYRTDQETQYFGPGTRLLVL.